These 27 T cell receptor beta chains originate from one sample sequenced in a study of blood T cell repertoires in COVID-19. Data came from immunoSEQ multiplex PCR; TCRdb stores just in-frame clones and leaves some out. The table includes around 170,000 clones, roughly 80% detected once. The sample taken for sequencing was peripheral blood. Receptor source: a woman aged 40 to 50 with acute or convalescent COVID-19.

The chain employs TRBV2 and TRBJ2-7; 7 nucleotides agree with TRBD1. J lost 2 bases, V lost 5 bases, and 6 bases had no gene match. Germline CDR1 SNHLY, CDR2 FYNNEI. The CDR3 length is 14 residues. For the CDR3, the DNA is TGTGCCAGCAGTAAACAGGGGCATACCTACGAGCAGTACTTC. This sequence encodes CASSKQGHTYEQYF. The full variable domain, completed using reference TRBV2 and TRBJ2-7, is EPEVTQTPSHQVTQMGQEVILRCVPISNHLYFYWYRQILGQKVEFLVSFYNNEISEKSEIFDDQFSVERPDGSNFTLKIRSTKLEDSAMYFCASSKQGHTYEQYFGPGTRLTVT.

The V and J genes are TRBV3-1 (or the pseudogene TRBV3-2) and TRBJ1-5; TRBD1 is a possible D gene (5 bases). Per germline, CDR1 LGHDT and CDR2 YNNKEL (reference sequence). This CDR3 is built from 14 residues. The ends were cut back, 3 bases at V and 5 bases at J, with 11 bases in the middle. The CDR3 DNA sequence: TGTGCCAGCAGCCACTATGGGGGGGATCAGCCCCAGCATTTT. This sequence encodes CASSHYGGDQPQHF.

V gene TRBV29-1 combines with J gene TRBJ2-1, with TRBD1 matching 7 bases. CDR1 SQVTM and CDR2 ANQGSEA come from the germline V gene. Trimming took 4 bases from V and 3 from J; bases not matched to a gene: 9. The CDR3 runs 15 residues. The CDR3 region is CSVADAGGGYNEQFF. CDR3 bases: TGCAGCGTTGCTGATGCAGGGGGTGGCTACAATGAGCAGTTCTTC.

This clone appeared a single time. CDR3 residues: CASGQSGNTIYF. CDR3 DNA: TGTGCCAGCGGACAGTCGGGAAACACCATATATTTT. V usage is TRBV2 and J usage is TRBJ1-3; TRBD1 is a possible D gene (6 bases). Germline values: CDR1 SNHLY, CDR2 FYNNEI. The CDR3 loop spans 12 amino acids. V lost 8 bases, J lost 4 bases, and 9 bases lay in between.

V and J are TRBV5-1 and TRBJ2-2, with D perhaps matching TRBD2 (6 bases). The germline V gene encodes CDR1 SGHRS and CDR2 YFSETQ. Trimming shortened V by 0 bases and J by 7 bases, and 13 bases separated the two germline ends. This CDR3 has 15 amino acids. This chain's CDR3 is CASSLVAGSNGELFF. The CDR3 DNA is TGCGCCAGCAGCTTGGTTGCGGGGAGCAACGGGGAGCTGTTTTTT. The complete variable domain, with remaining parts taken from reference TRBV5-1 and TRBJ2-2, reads KAGVTQTPRYLIKTRGQQVTLSCSPISGHRSVSWYQQTPGQGLQFLFEYFSETQRNKGNFPGRFSGRQFSNSRSEMNVSTLELGDSALYLCASSLVAGSNGELFFGEGSRLTVL.

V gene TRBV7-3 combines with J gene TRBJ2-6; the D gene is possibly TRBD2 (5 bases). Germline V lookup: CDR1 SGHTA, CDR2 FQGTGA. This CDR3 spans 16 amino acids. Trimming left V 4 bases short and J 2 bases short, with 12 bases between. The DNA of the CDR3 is TGTGCCAGCAGCTCGGTGAGGGCGGCTGGGGCCAACGTCCTGACTTTC. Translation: CASSSVRAAGANVLTF.

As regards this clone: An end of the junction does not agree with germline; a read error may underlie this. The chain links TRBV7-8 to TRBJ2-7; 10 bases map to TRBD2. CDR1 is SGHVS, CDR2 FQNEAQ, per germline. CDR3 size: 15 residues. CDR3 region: CASSLAGAATYEQYF. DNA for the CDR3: TGTGCCAGCAGCCTAGCGGGGGCCGCTACCTACGAGCAGTACTTC.

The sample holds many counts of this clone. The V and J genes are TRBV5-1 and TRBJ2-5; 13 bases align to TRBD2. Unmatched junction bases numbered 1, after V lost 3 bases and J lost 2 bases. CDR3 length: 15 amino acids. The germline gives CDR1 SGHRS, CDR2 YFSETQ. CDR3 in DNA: TGCGCCAGCAGCTGGACTAGCGGGGGACAAGAGACCCAGTACTTC. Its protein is CASSWTSGGQETQYF.

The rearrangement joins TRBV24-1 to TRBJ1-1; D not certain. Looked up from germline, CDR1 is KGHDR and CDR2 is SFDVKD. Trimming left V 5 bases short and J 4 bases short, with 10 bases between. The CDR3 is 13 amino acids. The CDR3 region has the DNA TGTGCCACCAGTGCAGTGGGGAGCACTGAAGCTTTCTTT. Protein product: CATSAVGSTEAFF.

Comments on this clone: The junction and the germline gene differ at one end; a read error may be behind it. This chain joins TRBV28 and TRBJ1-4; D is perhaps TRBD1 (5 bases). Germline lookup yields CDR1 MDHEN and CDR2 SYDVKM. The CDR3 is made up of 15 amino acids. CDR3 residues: CASSLWGAGGLPPIF. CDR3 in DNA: TGTGCCAGCAGTTTATGGGGAGCGGGGGGGTTGCCGCCGATCTTT. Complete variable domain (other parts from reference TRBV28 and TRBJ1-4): DVKVTQSSRYLVKRTGEKVFLECVQDMDHENMFWYRQDPGLGLRLIYFSYDVKMKEKGDIPEGYSVSREKKERFSLILESASTNQTSMYLCASSLWGAGGLPPIFGSGTQLSVL.

The CDR3, as DNA: TGTGCCAGCAGCGTAGGAATAGGGACAGGGGGTACTGAAGCTTTCTTT. Protein sequence: CASSVGIGTGGTEAFF. V is TRBV9 and J is TRBJ1-1; TRBD1 matches 11 bases. This CDR3 has 16 amino acids. With 0 bases clipped from V and 5 bases from J, the junction kept 6 bases outside the gene matches. In germline, CDR1 is SGDLS, CDR2 YYNGEE.

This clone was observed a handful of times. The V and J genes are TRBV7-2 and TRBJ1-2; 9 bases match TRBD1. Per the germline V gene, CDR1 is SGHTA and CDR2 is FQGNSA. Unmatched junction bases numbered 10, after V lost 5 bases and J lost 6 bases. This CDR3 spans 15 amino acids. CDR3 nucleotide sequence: TGTGCCAGCAGCCTCGGACAGGGGCAGACCCATGGCTACACCTTC. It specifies CASSLGQGQTHGYTF.

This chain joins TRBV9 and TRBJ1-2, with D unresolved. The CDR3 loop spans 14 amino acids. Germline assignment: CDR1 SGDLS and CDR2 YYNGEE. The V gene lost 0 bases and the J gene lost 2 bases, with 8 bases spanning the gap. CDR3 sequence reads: CASSVGTGNYGYTF. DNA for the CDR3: TGTGCCAGCAGCGTAGGGACGGGAAACTATGGCTACACCTTC.

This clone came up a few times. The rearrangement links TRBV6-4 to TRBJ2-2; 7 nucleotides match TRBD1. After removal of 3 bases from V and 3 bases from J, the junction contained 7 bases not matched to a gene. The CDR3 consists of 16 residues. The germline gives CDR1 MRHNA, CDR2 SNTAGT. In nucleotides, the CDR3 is TGTGCCAGCAGTGATGCGGCAGGGGGAGACACCGGGGAGCTGTTTTTT. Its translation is CASSDAAGGDTGELFF.

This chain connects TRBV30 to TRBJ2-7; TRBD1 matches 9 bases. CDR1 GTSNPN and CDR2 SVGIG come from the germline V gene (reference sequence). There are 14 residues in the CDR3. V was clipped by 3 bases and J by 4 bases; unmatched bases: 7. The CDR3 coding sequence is TGTGCCTGGAGCTTGGACAGGGGAAAATACGAGCAGTACTTC. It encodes CAWSLDRGKYEQYF.

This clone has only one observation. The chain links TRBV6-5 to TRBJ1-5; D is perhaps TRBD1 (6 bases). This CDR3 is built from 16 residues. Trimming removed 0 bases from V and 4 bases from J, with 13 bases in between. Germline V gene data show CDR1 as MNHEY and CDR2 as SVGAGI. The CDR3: CASSYSKGGVNQPQHF. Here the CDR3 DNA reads TGTGCCAGCAGTTACTCGAAAGGGGGGGTGAATCAGCCCCAGCATTTT.

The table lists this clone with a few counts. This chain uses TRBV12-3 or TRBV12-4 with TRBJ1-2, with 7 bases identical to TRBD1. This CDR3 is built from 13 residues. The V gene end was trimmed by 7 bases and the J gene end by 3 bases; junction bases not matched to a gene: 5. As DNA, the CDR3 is TGTGCCAGCACTAGGACAGGATACTATGGCTACACCTTC. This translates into CASTRTGYYGYTF.

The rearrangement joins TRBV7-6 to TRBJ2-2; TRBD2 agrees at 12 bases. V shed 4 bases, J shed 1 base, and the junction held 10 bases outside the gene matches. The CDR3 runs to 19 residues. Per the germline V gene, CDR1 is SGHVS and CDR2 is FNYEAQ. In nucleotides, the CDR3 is TGTGCCAGCAGCTCGAGGACTAGCGGGATTAGCGGGAACACCGGGGAGCTGTTTTTT. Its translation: CASSSRTSGISGNTGELFF. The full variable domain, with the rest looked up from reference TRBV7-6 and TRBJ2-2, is GAGVSQSPRYKVTKRGQDVALRCDPISGHVSLYWYRQALGQGPEFLTYFNYEAQQDKSGLPNDRFSAERPEGSISTLTIQRTEQRDSAMYRCASSSRTSGISGNTGELFFGEGSRLTVL.

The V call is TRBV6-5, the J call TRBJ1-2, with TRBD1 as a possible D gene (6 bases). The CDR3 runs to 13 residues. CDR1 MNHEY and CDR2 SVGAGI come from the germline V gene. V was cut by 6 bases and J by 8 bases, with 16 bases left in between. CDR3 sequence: CASRPLPRGGYTF. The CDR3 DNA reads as TGTGCCAGCAGGCCTCTTCCCAGGGGAGGCTACACCTTC.

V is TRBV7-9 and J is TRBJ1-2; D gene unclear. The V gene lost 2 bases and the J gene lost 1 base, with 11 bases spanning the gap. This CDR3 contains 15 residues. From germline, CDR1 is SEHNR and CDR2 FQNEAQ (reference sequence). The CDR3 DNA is TGTGCCAGCAGCTTAATCCCGACTCTTAACTATGGCTACACCTTC. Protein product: CASSLIPTLNYGYTF.

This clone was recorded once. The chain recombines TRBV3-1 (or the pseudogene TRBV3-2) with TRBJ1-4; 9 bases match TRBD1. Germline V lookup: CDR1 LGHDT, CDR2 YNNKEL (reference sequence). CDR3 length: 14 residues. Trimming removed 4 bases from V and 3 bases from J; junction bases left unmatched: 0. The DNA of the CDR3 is TGTGCCAGCAGCCGACAGGGGGCTAATGAAAAACTGTTTTTT. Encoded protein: CASSRQGANEKLFF.

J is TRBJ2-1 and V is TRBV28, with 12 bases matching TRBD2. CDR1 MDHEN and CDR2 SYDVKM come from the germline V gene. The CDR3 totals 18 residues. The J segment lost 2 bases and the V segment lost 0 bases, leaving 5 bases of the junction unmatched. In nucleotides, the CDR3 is TGTGCCAGCAGTTTATGGCCTAGCGGGGGGGCCGCCTACAATGAGCAGTTCTTC. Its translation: CASSLWPSGGAAYNEQFF.

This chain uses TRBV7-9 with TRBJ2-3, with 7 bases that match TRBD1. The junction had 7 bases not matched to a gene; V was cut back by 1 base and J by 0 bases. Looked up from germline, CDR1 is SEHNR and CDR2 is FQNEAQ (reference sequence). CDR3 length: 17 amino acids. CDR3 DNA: TGTGCCAGCAGCTTAGGTACCGAGGGGGCCAGCACAGATACGCAGTATTTT. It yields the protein CASSLGTEGASTDTQYF.

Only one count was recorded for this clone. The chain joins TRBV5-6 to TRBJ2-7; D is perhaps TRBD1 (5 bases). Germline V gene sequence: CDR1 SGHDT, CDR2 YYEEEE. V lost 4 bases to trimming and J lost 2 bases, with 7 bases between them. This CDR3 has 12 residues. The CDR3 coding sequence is TGTGCCAGCAGCCGCAGGGCCTACGAGCAGTACTTC. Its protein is CASSRRAYEQYF.

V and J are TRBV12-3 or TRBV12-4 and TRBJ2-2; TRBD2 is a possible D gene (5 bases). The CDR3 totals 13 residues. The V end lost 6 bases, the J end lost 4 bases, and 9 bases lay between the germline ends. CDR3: CASRGGGTGELFF. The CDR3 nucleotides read TGTGCCAGCAGGGGCGGAGGCACCGGGGAGCTGTTTTTT.

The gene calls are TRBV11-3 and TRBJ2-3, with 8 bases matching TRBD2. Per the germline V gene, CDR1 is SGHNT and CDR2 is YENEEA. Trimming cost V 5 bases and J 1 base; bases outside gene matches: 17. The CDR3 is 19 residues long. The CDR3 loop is CASSHTLTLSGEGTDTQYF. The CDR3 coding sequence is TGTGCCAGCAGCCACACCCTAACTCTTAGCGGGGAGGGCACAGATACGCAGTATTTT.

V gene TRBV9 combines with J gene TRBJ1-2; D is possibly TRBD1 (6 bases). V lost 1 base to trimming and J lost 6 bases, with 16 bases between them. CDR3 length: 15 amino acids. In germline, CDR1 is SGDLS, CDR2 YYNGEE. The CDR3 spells CASSVRDRIDNGYTF. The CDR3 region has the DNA TGTGCCAGCAGCGTACGTGACAGGATAGATAATGGCTACACCTTC.